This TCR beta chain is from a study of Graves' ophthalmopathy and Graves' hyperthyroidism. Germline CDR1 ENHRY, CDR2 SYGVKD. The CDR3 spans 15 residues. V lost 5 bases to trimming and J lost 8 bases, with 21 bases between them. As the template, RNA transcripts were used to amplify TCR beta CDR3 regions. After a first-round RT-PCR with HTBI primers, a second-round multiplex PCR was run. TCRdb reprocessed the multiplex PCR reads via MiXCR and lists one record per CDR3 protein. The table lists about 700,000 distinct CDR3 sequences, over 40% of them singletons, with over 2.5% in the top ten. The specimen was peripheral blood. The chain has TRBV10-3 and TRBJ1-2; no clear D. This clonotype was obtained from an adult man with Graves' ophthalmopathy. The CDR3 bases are TGTGCCATCAGTTACTCATTAGGGAGTAGTCTCGGCTACACCTTC. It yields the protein CAISYSLGSSLGYTF.